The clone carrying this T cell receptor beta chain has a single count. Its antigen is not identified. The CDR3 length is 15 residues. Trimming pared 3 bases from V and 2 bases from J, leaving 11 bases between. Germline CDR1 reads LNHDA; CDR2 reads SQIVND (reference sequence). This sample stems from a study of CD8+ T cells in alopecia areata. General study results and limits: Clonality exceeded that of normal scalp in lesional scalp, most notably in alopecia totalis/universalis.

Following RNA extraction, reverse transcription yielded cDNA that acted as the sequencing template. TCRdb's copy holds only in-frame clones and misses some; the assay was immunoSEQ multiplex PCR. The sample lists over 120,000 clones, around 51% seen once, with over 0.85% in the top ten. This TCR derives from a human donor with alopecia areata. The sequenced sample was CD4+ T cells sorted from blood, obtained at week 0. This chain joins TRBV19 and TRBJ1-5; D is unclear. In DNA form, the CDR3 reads TGTGCCAGTAGTATGTCAGCCCACGGCAATCAGCCCCAGCATTTT. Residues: CASSMSAHGNQPQHF. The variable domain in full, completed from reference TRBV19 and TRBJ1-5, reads DGGITQSPKYLFRKEGQNVTLSCEQNLNHDAMYWYRQDPGQGLRLIYYSQIVNDFQKGDIAEGYSVSREKKESFPLTVTSAQKNPTAFYLCASSMSAHGNQPQHFGDGTRLSIL.